The 24 T cell receptor beta chains presented below share a single source sample, sequenced in a study of blood T cells in healthy people across ages. With a J-beta primer mix and a sample-barcoded 5' primer, a second PCR ran about 6 to 11 cycles. TCRdb passed the 5' RACE reads through MiXCR, listing each CDR3 protein once. The data hold about a million distinct CDR3 sequences, with 48% observed a single time. Sequenced material: blood. The source of these receptors is a man aged 25-45 years in good health.

The rearrangement joins TRBV27 to TRBJ1-2; D not resolved. CDR1 and CDR2 (germline): MNHEY, SMNVEV (reference sequence). V lost 6 bases, J lost 1 base, and 12 bases lay in between. The CDR3 loop spans 14 amino acids. CDR3 nucleotide sequence: TGTGCCAGCAGGCCCTGGCCCTTTAACTATGGCTACACCTTC. It encodes CASRPWPFNYGYTF.

A single count supports this clonotype. This chain uses TRBV18 with TRBJ1-5; 7 nucleotides agree with TRBD1. The CDR3 has 19 amino acids. Germline V lookup: CDR1 KGHSH, CDR2 LQKENI. Trimming took 1 base from V and 0 from J; bases not matched to a gene: 12. CDR3 in DNA: TGTGCCAGCTCACCACAGGCAGGGGGGTCCTCATTTAGCAATCAGCCCCAGCATTTT. Amino acid sequence: CASSPQAGGSSFSNQPQHF.

The gene calls are TRBV7-6 and TRBJ1-2; TRBD1 matches at 8 bases. Germline V gene sequence: CDR1 SGHVS, CDR2 FNYEAQ. The CDR3 is made up of 15 amino acids. With V trimmed by 1 base and J by 6 bases, 7 bases remained unmatched. CDR3 residues: CASSLGHGQGHGYTF. CDR3 nucleotides: TGTGCCAGCAGCTTAGGACATGGACAGGGCCATGGCTACACCTTC.

This clonotype has ten or more counts. Here the CDR3 reads CASSRGLGDNQPQHF. In nucleotides, the CDR3 is TGTGCCAGCTCTCGAGGTCTGGGGGATAATCAGCCCCAGCATTTT. This chain connects TRBV18 to TRBJ1-5; D perhaps matches TRBD1 (5 bases). This CDR3 spans 15 amino acids. V was shortened by 6 bases and J by 4 bases, with 16 bases between the two germline ends. The germline V gene has CDR1 KGHSH and CDR2 LQKENI.

The V gene is TRBV20-1, the J gene TRBJ1-1; perhaps TRBD1 as D (6 bases). V was cut by 0 bases and J by 3 bases, with 14 bases left in between. This CDR3 comprises 15 residues. Germline-derived CDR1 and CDR2 are DFQATT and SNEGSKA (reference sequence). CDR3 region: CSARDLQGLDTEAFF. The CDR3 nucleotides read TGCAGTGCTAGAGACTTACAGGGCCTGGACACTGAAGCTTTCTTT.

This clonotype has only one observation. The chain is built from TRBV24-1 and TRBJ2-1; no clear D. There are 12 residues in the CDR3. V dropped 10 bases and J dropped 6 bases, with 12 bases sitting between them. Per germline, CDR1 KGHDR and CDR2 SFDVKD. The CDR3 nucleotides are TGTGCCACGGGGATAGGGTCCAATGAGCAGTTCTTC. Protein sequence: CATGIGSNEQFF.

The V gene is TRBV28, the J gene TRBJ2-4; D unclear. The J call is in doubt because the DNA end fits TRBJ2-7 better. CDR1 is MDHEN, CDR2 SYDVKM, per germline. There are 14 residues in the CDR3. CDR3 in amino acids: CAAASGANSYEQYF. The DNA of the CDR3 is TGTGCCGCCGCCTCAGGTGCTAACTCCTACGAGCAGTACTTC.

The chain joins TRBV20-1 to TRBJ2-3, with D perhaps given as TRBD1 or TRBD2 (6 bases each). V dropped 0 bases and J dropped 3 bases, with 16 bases sitting between them. CDR1 and CDR2 from the germline V gene are DFQATT and SNEGSKA (reference sequence). The CDR3 runs 16 residues. The CDR3 loop reads CSARDQGRRLTDTQYF. CDR3 DNA: TGCAGTGCTAGAGATCAGGGGAGGAGGCTTACAGATACGCAGTATTTT.

Only a few counts were recorded for this clonotype. J is TRBJ1-5 and V is TRBV29-1, with 7 nucleotides matching TRBD1. This CDR3 has 14 residues. Germline V gene lookup returns CDR1 SQVTM and CDR2 ANQGSEA. The J segment lost 0 bases and the V segment lost 4 bases, leaving 3 bases of the junction unmatched. CDR3 DNA sequence: TGCAGCGTTGGACAGGGAGATAGCAATCAGCCCCAGCATTTT. Translating gives CSVGQGDSNQPQHF.

This clonotype was detected ten times or more. The chain uses TRBV6-6 and TRBJ1-1; maybe TRBD1 (5 bases). Per germline, CDR1 MNHNY and CDR2 SVGAGI (reference sequence). Trimming cost V 5 bases and J 1 base, with 8 bases left between them. The CDR3 runs to 13 residues. CDR3 loop: CASSGTENTEAFF. In nucleotides, the CDR3 is TGTGCCAGCAGTGGGACGGAGAACACTGAAGCTTTCTTT.

This clonotype was seen more than once but under ten times. The chain employs TRBV3-1 and TRBJ2-1; the D gene is possibly TRBD1 (7 bases). Trimming cost V 4 bases and J 5 bases, with 9 bases left between them. This CDR3 is built from 13 residues. The germline gives CDR1 LGHDT, CDR2 YNNKEL (reference sequence). The CDR3 coding sequence is TGTGCCAGCAGCCGCAGGGGGGACAATGAGCAGTTCTTC. It encodes CASSRRGDNEQFF.

The rearrangement links TRBV20-1 to TRBJ1-4; 7 bases fit TRBD1. The CDR3 runs to 17 residues. J gave up 0 bases and V 6 bases, and 13 bases lay outside the gene matches. Germline assignment: CDR1 DFQATT and CDR2 SNEGSKA (reference sequence). The DNA of the CDR3 is TGCAGTGCATCCCGGGACAGCCCACTTGCAACTAATGAAAAACTGTTTTTT. This gives the protein CSASRDSPLATNEKLFF.

On this clonotype itself: At one of its ends the junction is not consistent with the germline gene, which may arise from a read error. V usage is TRBV5-6 and J usage is TRBJ2-7, with D possibly TRBD1 on 6 matching bases. This CDR3 comprises 14 residues. Germline V CDR1 and CDR2: SGHDT, YYEEEE. This CDR3 reads CACSLRTVTYEQYF. CDR3 bases: TGTGCCTGCAGCTTGAGGACAGTGACCTACGAGCAGTACTTC.

The rearrangement joins TRBV20-1 to TRBJ2-3; 8 bases align to TRBD1. With 6 bases clipped from V and 0 bases from J, the junction kept 14 bases outside the gene matches. This CDR3 has 17 residues. From germline, CDR1 is DFQATT and CDR2 SNEGSKA (reference sequence). In nucleotides, the CDR3 is TGCAGTGCGCCCAGGAGGGCAGGGGGCGCGAGCACAGATACGCAGTATTTT. Residues: CSAPRRAGGASTDTQYF.

The V call is TRBV12-3 or TRBV12-4, the J call TRBJ1-6; D is unclear. V was cut by 3 bases and J by 10 bases, with 7 bases left in between. CDR3 size: 12 residues. The CDR3 sequence: CASSFEGSPLHF. The CDR3 nucleotides read TGTGCCAGCAGTTTTGAGGGATCACCCCTCCACTTT.

In this sample, this clonotype turned up a few times. V and J are TRBV7-2 and TRBJ2-3, with D possibly being TRBD1 (5 bases). Germline CDR1 is SGHTA and CDR2 is FQGNSA. CDR3 length equals 13 residues. V lost 7 bases, J lost 2 bases, and 10 bases lay in between. The CDR3 DNA follows: TGTGCCAGCACCAAGGGGTTCACAGATACGCAGTATTTT. It is translated as CASTKGFTDTQYF.

This chain connects TRBV20-1 to TRBJ2-5; D gene ambiguous. CDR3 length equals 12 residues. Germline CDR1 and CDR2: DFQATT and SNEGSKA (reference sequence). The DNA of the CDR3 is TGCAGGGCCAAGACGGATAAAGAGACCCAGTACTTC. Its translation is CRAKTDKETQYF.

In its sample, this clonotype was seen a few times. The chain joins TRBV7-8 to TRBJ2-3, with a tentative D call TRBD2 (7 bases). The CDR3 covers 16 residues. V was cut by 0 bases and J by 0 bases, with 10 bases left in between. Germline V lookup: CDR1 SGHVS, CDR2 FQNEAQ. The CDR3 DNA is TGTGCCAGCAGCTTAGCGAGGGGGGGCAGCACAGATACGCAGTATTTT. Translation: CASSLARGGSTDTQYF.

The chain uses TRBV29-1 and TRBJ2-3; D remains ambiguous. This CDR3 comprises 10 residues. Trimming cost V 4 bases and J 6 bases, with 5 bases left between them. Germline V lookup: CDR1 SQVTM, CDR2 ANQGSEA. CDR3 DNA sequence: TGCAGCGTTGGAAGGGATACGCAGTATTTT. Translated: CSVGRDTQYF.

This chain connects TRBV29-1 to TRBJ1-2, with unresolved D. V gave up 6 bases and J gave up 8 bases, with 22 bases separating them. Per the germline V gene, CDR1 is SQVTM and CDR2 is ANQGSEA. This CDR3 is built from 14 residues. This CDR3 is CSVHAETLKTGYTF. The CDR3 coding sequence is TGCAGCGTGCATGCCGAGACCCTGAAGACCGGCTACACCTTC.

The gene calls are TRBV19 and TRBJ2-7; possibly TRBD1 or TRBD2 for D (5 bases each). V shed 3 bases and J shed 3 bases, with 12 bases lying between them. Germline values: CDR1 LNHDA, CDR2 SQIVND (reference sequence). The CDR3 has 14 amino acids. CDR3 sequence (DNA): TGTGCCAGTAGTATCGGGGCGGACCGCTACGAGCAGTACTTC. Translated: CASSIGADRYEQYF. The variable domain in full, with the rest retrieved from reference TRBV19 and TRBJ2-7, is DGGITQSPKYLFRKEGQNVTLSCEQNLNHDAMYWYRQDPGQGLRLIYYSQIVNDFQKGDIAEGYSVSREKKESFPLTVTSAQKNPTAFYLCASSIGADRYEQYFGPGTRLTVT.

V gene TRBV11-2 combines with J gene TRBJ2-5, with TRBD1 matching 9 bases. Germline trimming cut 4 bases from V and 3 bases from J; bases unmatched to any gene: 9. The CDR3 totals 16 residues. CDR1 is SGHAT and CDR2 is FQNNGV in the germline V gene. This CDR3 reads CASSSREQGAKETQYF. The CDR3 nucleotides read TGTGCCAGCAGCTCACGCGAACAGGGGGCAAAAGAGACCCAGTACTTC.

This clonotype was observed a few times. The CDR3 DNA sequence: TGTGCCAGCAGCCGCTTTGAAGGGATACCCTACAATGAGCAGTTCTTC. It encodes CASSRFEGIPYNEQFF. The genes are TRBV7-2 and TRBJ2-1; D remains unclear. V shed 5 bases and J shed 2 bases, with 16 bases lying between them. Per the germline V gene, CDR1 is SGHTA and CDR2 is FQGNSA. The CDR3 covers 16 residues. The full variable domain, rest sourced from reference TRBV7-2 and TRBJ2-1, is GAGVSQSPSNKVTEKGKDVELRCDPISGHTALYWYRQSLGQGLEFLIYFQGNSAPDKSGLPSDRFSAERTGGSVSTLTIQRTQQEDSAVYLCASSRFEGIPYNEQFFGPGTRLTVL.

The chain couples TRBV7-2 to TRBJ1-4, with D perhaps TRBD1 (5 bases). The germline V and J ends were trimmed by 1 base and 13 bases, with 16 bases remaining between them. Germline CDR1 is SGHTA and CDR2 is FQGNSA. The CDR3 runs 14 residues. CDR3 protein: CASSLVGGSDRLFF. The CDR3 DNA reads TGTGCCAGCAGCTTAGTTGGGGGGAGTGATCGACTGTTTTTT. The full variable domain, in which reference TRBV7-2 and TRBJ1-4 provide the parts outside the CDR3, is GAGVSQSPSNKVTEKGKDVELRCDPISGHTALYWYRQSLGQGLEFLIYFQGNSAPDKSGLPSDRFSAERTGGSVSTLTIQRTQQEDSAVYLCASSLVGGSDRLFFGSGTQLSVL.